This entry lists 9 T cell receptor beta chains sequenced from one sample in a study of beta chain features in type 1 diabetes. The entirety of the isolated RNA underwent reverse transcription, so expressed TCRB transcripts were sequenced. The table came from immunoSEQ multiplex PCR; TCRdb's copy has only in-frame clones and leaves some out. Counted here are 25,000 or so clones, roughly three quarters occurring once; the ten biggest clones make up around 2%. The sequencing input was Tregs from blood. The receptors were gathered from a woman aged 40 to 50 in good health.

In this sample, this clone turned up once. This CDR3 fails to terminate in the conserved phenylalanine or tryptophan, so it likely reflects a read error. The DNA is omitted, as the CDR3 cannot be located on it reliably, and the CDR3 follows TCRdb's listing. V and J are TRBV20-1 and TRBJ1-4; the table assigns TRBD1, which was not confirmed against the DNA. Germline values: CDR1 DFQATT, CDR2 SNEGSKA (reference sequence). The CDR3 region is 10 residues in length, termini included. CDR3 residues: CSGGVPQGLG.

The rearrangement uses TRBV25-1 and TRBJ1-4; D is unresolved. Germline values: CDR1 MGHDK, CDR2 SYGVNS. The V gene lost 6 bases and the J gene lost 7 bases, with 9 bases spanning the gap. The length of the CDR3 is 12 residues. CDR3 in amino acids: CASSAYGEKLFF. CDR3 in DNA: TGTGCCAGCAGCGCATACGGTGAAAAACTGTTTTTT. The full variable domain, completed using reference TRBV25-1 and TRBJ1-4, is EADIYQTPRYLVIGTGKKITLECSQTMGHDKMYWYQQDPGMELHLIHYSYGVNSTEKGDLSSESTVSRIRTEHFPLTLESARPSHTSQYLCASSAYGEKLFFGSGTQLSVL.

The chain is built from TRBV5-1 and TRBJ2-1; 10 bases agree with TRBD1. V lost 4 bases and J lost 7; bases outside the gene matches: 5. This CDR3 comprises 14 residues. Germline V gene data show CDR1 as SGHRS and CDR2 as YFSETQ. The DNA for the CDR3 is TGCGCCAGCAGCATGGGACAGGGGTCTAATGAGCAGTTCTTC. This encodes CASSMGQGSNEQFF.

The rearrangement joins TRBV10-3 to TRBJ1-2; D may be TRBD1 (5 bases). The V gene's germline CDR1 is ENHRY and CDR2 SYGVKD. CDR3 length: 12 amino acids. V dropped 9 bases and J dropped 4 bases, with 12 bases sitting between them. CDR3 in amino acids: CAIATAIYGYTF. CDR3 DNA: TGTGCCATAGCGACAGCTATCTATGGCTACACCTTC.

This chain uses TRBV7-9 with TRBJ2-2, with 7 bases that match TRBD1. Germline assignment: CDR1 SEHNR and CDR2 FQNEAQ (reference sequence). V lost 5 bases, J lost 6 bases, and 6 bases stayed unmatched. The CDR3 length is 14 residues. CDR3 coding DNA: TGTGCCAGCAGCAGCGACAGGGCTGCCGGGGAGCTGTTTTTT. This gives the protein CASSSDRAAGELFF.

This clone was seen a handful of times. This chain links TRBV29-1 with TRBJ2-3; D ambiguous. Germline lookup yields CDR1 SQVTM and CDR2 ANQGSEA. The CDR3 is 10 residues long. The germline V and J ends were trimmed by 4 bases and 5 bases, with 4 bases remaining between them. CDR3 region: CSVGQDTQYF. The CDR3 region has the DNA TGCAGCGTTGGGCAAGATACGCAGTATTTT.

The chain is built from TRBV6-5 and TRBJ2-5, with TRBD1 as a possible D gene (5 bases). Trimming shortened V by 0 bases and J by 5 bases, and 10 bases separated the two germline ends. CDR3 length equals 14 residues. In germline, CDR1 is MNHEY, CDR2 SVGAGI. CDR3 in amino acids: CASSYSVGDETQYF. The CDR3 DNA is TGTGCCAGCAGTTACTCCGTAGGGGATGAGACCCAGTACTTC.

In nucleotides, the CDR3 is TGTGCCAGCAGTCAGAGCGCCTTACCCCATTCACCCCTCCACTTT. Residues: CASSQSALPHSPLHF. The chain uses TRBV6-1 and TRBJ1-6; D gene unclear. Trimming shortened V by 5 bases and J by 8 bases, and 16 bases separated the two germline ends. The CDR3 is 15 residues long. Germline loops: CDR1 MNHNS, CDR2 SASEGT.

This clone has more than one count but fewer than ten. As DNA, the CDR3 is TGCGCCAGCAGTCCGGACAACTCCTACGAGCAGTACTTC. Protein product: CASSPDNSYEQYF. The chain has TRBV5-1 and TRBJ2-7; D is possibly TRBD1 (5 bases). The CDR3 contains 13 residues. The germline V gene encodes CDR1 SGHRS and CDR2 YFSETQ. Deletions cut 5 bases from V and 0 bases from J, with 9 bases between.